Listed below are T cell receptor beta chains from one sample, sequenced in a study of blood T cell repertoires in COVID-19. Assay used: immunoSEQ multiplex PCR; TCRdb lists only in-frame clones, some missing. Among several thousand clones listed, 70% to 90% were seen once. Sequenced: peripheral blood. The source of these receptors is a woman older than 75 with acute or convalescent COVID-19. The CDR3 runs from the conserved cysteine through the conserved F or W. D genes are given only for firm matches. Not all rows give a size; the values are once, few, many and, for expanded clones, a class.

size: -
J: TRBJ1-2
V: TRBV7-9
D: -
length: 13
DNA: TGTGCCAGTACATACCTGGGAGACTATGGCTACACCTTC
CDR3: CASTYLGDYGYTF

size: -
J: TRBJ1-5
V: TRBV3-1/TRBV3-2
D: -
length: 15
DNA: TGTGCCAGCAGCCAAGGTTCAGGGCCCGATCAGCCCCAGCATTTT
CDR3: CASSQGSGPDQPQHF

size: few
J: TRBJ1-6
V: TRBV5-1
D: -
length: 14
DNA: TGCGCCAGCAGCCCCGAGGGCCTTAATTCACCCCTCCACTTT
CDR3: CASSPEGLNSPLHF

size: -
J: TRBJ2-7
V: TRBV12-3/TRBV12-4
D: TRBD1
length: 13
DNA: TGTGCCAGCAGACGACAGGGACCCAACGAGCAGTACTTC
CDR3: CASRRQGPNEQYF

size: -
J: TRBJ1-3
V: TRBV28
D: TRBD1
length: 15
DNA: TGTGCCAGCAGCCAAAGTGGGACAGGGGGTTACACCATATATTTT
CDR3: CASSQSGTGGYTIYF

size: -
J: TRBJ1-3
V: TRBV5-4
D: -
length: 14
DNA: TGTGCCAGCAGCTCACGACAGTCTGGAAACACCATATATTTT
CDR3: CASSSRQSGNTIYF

size: -
J: TRBJ1-5
V: TRBV2
D: -
length: 15
DNA: TGTGCCAGCAGTCGAACGGAGAGCCTCGATCAGCCCCAGCATTTT
CDR3: CASSRTESLDQPQHF

size: -
J: TRBJ1-3
V: TRBV11-3
D: TRBD1
length: 17
DNA: TGTGCCAGCAGCTTAGCTGGACAGGGGCATACTGGAAACACCATATATTTT
CDR3: CASSLAGQGHTGNTIYF

size: -
J: TRBJ1-2
V: TRBV27
D: -
length: 15
DNA: TGTGCCAGCAGTTTCCTGAGGCAGGGTGGTGGTGGCTACACCTTC
CDR3: CASSFLRQGGGGYTF

size: -
J: TRBJ2-6
V: TRBV6-6
D: -
length: 16
DNA: TGTGCCAGCAGTTACACCCCTGGGGGCTGGGCCAACGTCCTGACTTTC
CDR3: CASSYTPGGWANVLTF

size: -
J: TRBJ2-3
V: TRBV5-4
D: TRBD1
length: 15
DNA: TGTGCCAGCAGCCGCGGACAGGGGAGCACAGATACGCAGTATTTT
CDR3: CASSRGQGSTDTQYF

size: -
J: TRBJ2-1
V: TRBV10-3
D: TRBD2
length: 14
DNA: TGTGCCATCAGGACTAGCGGGGGGTACAATGAGCAGTTCTTC
CDR3: CAIRTSGGYNEQFF

size: -
J: TRBJ1-5
V: TRBV7-2
D: -
length: 13
DNA: TGTGCCAGCAGCTTACGGCGAGGGAGGCCCCAGCATTTT
CDR3: CASSLRRGRPQHF

size: -
J: TRBJ1-2
V: TRBV19
D: TRBD1
length: 14
DNA: TGTGCCAGTAGTAAGGGACAGGGAGACTATGGCTACACCTTC
CDR3: CASSKGQGDYGYTF

size: -
J: TRBJ2-2
V: TRBV10-1
D: -
length: 15
DNA: TGCGCCGGTGGGCCTCACCCCCCGAACACCGGGGAGCTGTTTTTT
CDR3: CAGGPHPPNTGELFF

size: -
J: TRBJ1-1
V: TRBV27
D: TRBD1
length: 17
DNA: TGTGCCAGCAGTTTATTTGGGACAGGAGTCATGAACACTGAAGCTTTCTTT
CDR3: CASSLFGTGVMNTEAFF

size: -
J: TRBJ2-3
V: TRBV18
D: TRBD1
length: 15
DNA: TGTGCCAGCTCACCGGGACAGGGGACCACAGATACGCAGTATTTT
CDR3: CASSPGQGTTDTQYF

size: -
J: TRBJ2-7
V: TRBV7-8
D: -
length: 15
DNA: TGTGCCAGCAGCTTAGGACCCAGCCAGGGCTACGAGCAGTACTTC
CDR3: CASSLGPSQGYEQYF

size: -
J: TRBJ2-1
V: TRBV5-1
D: TRBD2
length: 15
DNA: TGCGCCAGCAGCTTGGAGGGACTAGGTTACAATGAGCAGTTCTTC
CDR3: CASSLEGLGYNEQFF

size: few
J: TRBJ2-5
V: TRBV3-1/TRBV3-2
D: -
length: 13
DNA: TGTGCCAGCAGCCAGACACTTCAAGAGACCCAGTACTTC
CDR3: CASSQTLQETQYF

size: few
J: TRBJ2-3
V: TRBV4-1
D: TRBD2
length: 17
DNA: TGCGCCAGCAGCCAAGATCGGGGTAGCGGGGCCCCAGATACGCAGTATTTT
CDR3: CASSQDRGSGAPDTQYF

size: -
J: TRBJ2-7
V: TRBV29-1
D: -
length: 12
DNA: TGCAGCGTTGAGTCCGTAAACTACGAGCAGTACTTC
CDR3: CSVESVNYEQYF

size: -
J: TRBJ1-2
V: TRBV30
D: TRBD1
length: 17
DNA: TGTGCCTGGAATGTACTCCCGGGACAGTCCGGACACTATGGCTACACCTTC
CDR3: CAWNVLPGQSGHYGYTF

size: -
J: TRBJ2-3
V: TRBV5-1
D: TRBD2
length: 19
DNA: TGCGCCAGCAGCTTGGCCGGTATAGCGGGGGGGCTCGGCACAGATACGCAGTATTTT
CDR3: CASSLAGIAGGLGTDTQYF

size: -
J: TRBJ1-2
V: TRBV28
D: TRBD1
length: 16
DNA: TGTGCCAGCAGTTGGGGCGGACAGGGAACGAACTATGGCTACACCTTC
CDR3: CASSWGGQGTNYGYTF

size: -
J: TRBJ2-2
V: TRBV27
D: TRBD2
length: 14
DNA: TGTGCCAGCAGACCTGGACTAGGCCCCGGGGAGCTGTTTTTT
CDR3: CASRPGLGPGELFF

size: -
J: TRBJ1-4
V: TRBV7-9
D: -
length: 12
DNA: TGTGCCAGCAGCTTAGGCGCGGAAAAACTGTTTTTT
CDR3: CASSLGAEKLFF

size: -
J: TRBJ2-1
V: TRBV5-8
D: TRBD2
length: 17
DNA: TGTGCCAGCAGCTTGGGGGCCAGCGGGGGGTATATCAATGAGCAGTTCTTC
CDR3: CASSLGASGGYINEQFF

size: -
J: TRBJ2-3
V: TRBV6-5
D: TRBD1
length: 14
DNA: TGTGCCAGCAGTTACTCGACAGGGACAGATACGCAGTATTTT
CDR3: CASSYSTGTDTQYF